Sequencing of this T cell receptor beta chain was carried out in a study of blood T cell repertoires in COVID-19. Germline V gene lookup returns CDR1 LNHNV and CDR2 YYDKDF (reference sequence). Trimming cost V 0 bases and J 6 bases, with 3 bases left between them. The CDR3 consists of 13 residues. Using immunoSEQ multiplex PCR, the repertoire was profiled, and TCRdb retains in-frame clones only, with some absent. The sample lists about 150,000 clones; around four fifths were seen once. Cohort 3 donors counted as recovered after two negative PCRs, clearance, or resolved symptoms. The V and J genes are TRBV15 and TRBJ1-6; no clear D. The TCR originated in a woman aged 35 to 49 who had recovered from COVID-19. Sequenced: PBMCs or T cells enriched from blood (not recorded which). The CDR3 DNA is TGTGCCACCAGCAGAGACCGTAATTCACCCCTCCACTTT. Protein: CATSRDRNSPLHF.